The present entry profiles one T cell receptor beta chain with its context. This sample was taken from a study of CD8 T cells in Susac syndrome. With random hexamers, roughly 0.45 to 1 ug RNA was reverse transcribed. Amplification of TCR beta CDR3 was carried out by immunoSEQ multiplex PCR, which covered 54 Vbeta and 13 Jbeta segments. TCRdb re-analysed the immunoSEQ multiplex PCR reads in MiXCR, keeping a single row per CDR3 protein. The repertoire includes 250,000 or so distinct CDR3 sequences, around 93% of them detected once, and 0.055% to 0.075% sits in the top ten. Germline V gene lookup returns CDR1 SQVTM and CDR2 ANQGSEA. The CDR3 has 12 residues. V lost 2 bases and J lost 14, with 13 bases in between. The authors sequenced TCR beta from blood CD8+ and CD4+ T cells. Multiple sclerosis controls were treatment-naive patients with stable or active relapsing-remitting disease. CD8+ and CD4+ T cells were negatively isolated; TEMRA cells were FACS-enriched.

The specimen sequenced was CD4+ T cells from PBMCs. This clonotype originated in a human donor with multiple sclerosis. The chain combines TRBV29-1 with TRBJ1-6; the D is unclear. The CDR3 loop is CSVEFPRGTLHF. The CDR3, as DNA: TGCAGCGTTGAATTCCCCCGGGGAACCCTCCACTTT.